The rows below give T cell receptor beta chains drawn from one sample of a study of beta chain features in type 1 diabetes. The method was immunoSEQ multiplex PCR; TCRdb's version includes in-frame clones alone and lacks a portion of them. This sample has 310,000 or so clones, with approximately 16% found just once. The source material was naive CD4+ T cells from blood. These receptors all stem from a man aged 18 to 29 with type 1 diabetes. CDR3s include the opening cysteine and the closing phenylalanine or tryptophan. The D gene is left open where the match is weak. The size field is filled for only some rows; it gives once, few, many or a size class.

v_call	d_call	clone_size	j_call	cdr3_aa	cdr3_nt
TRBV6-5	.	.	TRBJ2-7	CASSRSQRNYEQYF	TGTGCCAGCAGTCGATCCCAGCGGAACTACGAGCAGTACTTC
TRBV2	TRBD1	.	TRBJ2-7	CASSPTLGGRQQYF	TGTGCCAGCAGCCCCACCTTAGGGGGCCGACAGCAGTACTTC
TRBV10-3	TRBD2	.	TRBJ2-3	CAISDIGLAADTQYF	TGTGCCATCAGTGATATCGGACTAGCGGCAGATACGCAGTATTTT
TRBV4-2	.	.	TRBJ2-3	CASSQRGVSQFTDTQYF	TGTGCCAGCAGCCAACGCGGGGTTTCCCAATTCACAGATACGCAGTATTTT
TRBV7-2	.	.	TRBJ1-5	CASSTQDGQPQHF	TGTGCCAGCAGTACACAGGATGGGCAGCCCCAGCATTTT
TRBV5-1	TRBD2	.	TRBJ2-1	CASSGGSGQSYNEQFF	TGCGCCAGCAGCGGCGGTAGCGGGCAATCCTACAATGAGCAGTTCTTC
TRBV11-2	TRBD1	few	TRBJ1-1	CASSLVRDRETEAFF	TGTGCCAGCAGCTTAGTTAGGGACAGGGAGACTGAAGCTTTCTTT
TRBV28	TRBD1	few	TRBJ2-2	CTPGTGDTGELFF	TGCACCCCTGGGACAGGGGACACCGGGGAGCTGTTTTTT
TRBV4-3	TRBD1	.	TRBJ1-5	CASSQGTGGQPQHF	TGCGCCAGCAGCCAAGGGACAGGGGGACAGCCCCAGCATTTT
TRBV4-2	.	few	TRBJ2-5	CASSQGVAVSQETQYF	TGTGCCAGCAGCCAAGGCGTAGCGGTTTCACAAGAGACCCAGTACTTC
TRBV19	.	.	TRBJ1-5	CASSQSAGYGSQPQHF	TGTGCCAGTAGTCAGTCGGCGGGCTATGGGTCTCAGCCCCAGCATTTT
TRBV5-1	TRBD1	.	TRBJ2-7	CASSLGQGSEQYF	TGCGCCAGCAGCTTGGGACAGGGCTCCGAGCAGTACTTC
TRBV7-9	TRBD1	few	TRBJ1-2	CASSRSDRGGGYTF	TGTGCCAGCAGCCGTAGCGACAGGGGTGGCGGCTACACCTTC
TRBV30	.	.	TRBJ2-5	CAGPRELQETQYF	TGTGCCGGTCCCCGAGAGCTACAAGAGACCCAGTACTTC
TRBV5-4	.	.	TRBJ2-4	CASSLTVGRAYIQYF	TGTGCCAGCAGCCTCACCGTGGGCAGGGCCTACATTCAGTACTTC
TRBV11-2	TRBD1	few	TRBJ2-1	CASSLDPRTGGRNEQFF	TGTGCCAGCAGCTTAGATCCTAGGACAGGGGGAAGAAATGAGCAGTTCTTC
TRBV29-1	.	once	TRBJ1-1	CSVAGALVEAFF	TGCAGCGTTGCAGGGGCCCTCGTTGAAGCTTTCTTT
TRBV29-1	TRBD1	.	TRBJ2-2	CSVEDLGQANTGELFF	TGCAGCGTTGAAGATCTAGGACAGGCGAACACCGGGGAGCTGTTTTTT
TRBV15	.	few	TRBJ1-3	CATSRDRGTGNTIYF	TGTGCCACCAGCAGAGATCGAGGGACTGGAAACACCATATATTTT
TRBV27	.	few	TRBJ1-1	CASSSTRSTEAFF	TGTGCCAGCAGTTCTACCCGGAGCACTGAAGCTTTCTTT
TRBV4-2	.	.	TRBJ2-3	CASSQELVNTQYF	TGTGCCAGCAGCCAAGAACTAGTGAATACGCAGTATTTT
TRBV27	.	few	TRBJ2-7	CASSSFVGGEQYF	TGTGCCAGCAGTTCCTTCGTGGGGGGCGAGCAGTACTTC
TRBV4-2	.	few	TRBJ2-5	CASSQDGASLDF	TGTGCCAGCAGCCAAGATGGGGCTAGTCTGGACTTC
TRBV28	TRBD1	few	TRBJ2-7	CASSFGWDRVTYEQYF	TGTGCCAGCAGTTTTGGCTGGGACAGGGTCACCTACGAGCAGTACTTC
TRBV7-2	TRBD1	.	TRBJ2-1	CASSLAPGQGRNEQFF	TGTGCCAGCAGCTTGGCCCCGGGACAGGGTAGGAATGAGCAGTTCTTC
TRBV5-1	.	few	TRBJ2-3	CASSWQGAREDTQYF	TGCGCCAGCAGCTGGCAAGGGGCGCGCGAAGATACGCAGTATTTT
TRBV28	.	.	TRBJ2-3	CASSLRQITDTQYF	TGTGCCAGCAGTTTAAGACAGATCACAGATACGCAGTATTTT
TRBV18	.	few	TRBJ2-1	CASSQPGKSKNEQFF	TGTGCCAGCTCACAACCCGGGAAATCCAAGAATGAGCAGTTCTTC
TRBV2	TRBD1	few	TRBJ2-4	CASRDTGGEYF	TGTGCCAGCAGAGACACAGGGGGCGAGTACTTC
TRBV7-9	.	.	TRBJ2-7	CASSTGEEQYF	TGTGCCAGCAGCACGGGGGAGGAGCAGTACTTC
TRBV18	.	few	TRBJ2-3	CASSPRERITNTQYF	TGTGCCAGCTCACCAAGAGAGAGGATTACGAATACGCAGTATTTT
TRBV7-7	.	.	TRBJ2-2	CASSPPGGELFF	TGTGCCAGCAGCCCCCCCGGGGGGGAGCTGTTTTTT
TRBV30	TRBD1	few	TRBJ2-7	CAWSVRGQGRSYEQYF	TGTGCCTGGAGTGTACGAGGACAGGGACGCTCCTACGAGCAGTACTTC
TRBV7-9	.	few	TRBJ1-1	CASSPQGNTEAFF	TGTGCCAGCAGCCCTCAGGGGAACACTGAAGCTTTCTTT
TRBV28	.	few	TRBJ1-1	CASSSSGTSEAFF	TGTGCCAGCAGTTCATCAGGGACTTCTGAAGCTTTCTTT
TRBV18	.	.	TRBJ1-2	CASSPGTLGLDGYTF	TGTGCCAGCTCACCTGGGACACTGGGTCTAGATGGCTACACCTTC
TRBV11-2	.	few	TRBJ1-4	CASRSPGSNEKLFF	TGTGCCAGCAGGTCCCCAGGGTCTAATGAAAAACTGTTTTTT
TRBV4-1	.	few	TRBJ2-7	CASSQIVSSYEQYF	TGCGCCAGCAGCCAAATCGTTTCCAGCTACGAGCAGTACTTC
TRBV5-1	TRBD2	few	TRBJ2-5	CATSGGAEETQYF	TGCGCCACGTCGGGAGGGGCTGAGGAGACCCAGTACTTC
TRBV28	TRBD1	few	TRBJ1-2	CASSFGQDYGYTF	TGTGCCAGCAGTTTCGGACAGGACTATGGCTACACCTTC
TRBV5-4	.	.	TRBJ2-1	CASSLGQYNEQFF	TGTGCCAGCAGCTTGGGGCAGTACAATGAGCAGTTCTTC
TRBV5-1	TRBD2	.	TRBJ2-7	CASSLVVAGHSYEQYF	TGCGCCAGCAGCTTGGTGGTAGCGGGGCATTCCTACGAGCAGTACTTC
TRBV19	.	.	TRBJ2-1	CATAEGFGYNEQFF	TGTGCCACCGCGGAGGGGTTCGGCTACAATGAGCAGTTCTTC
TRBV28	TRBD2	.	TRBJ2-1	CASTRLAGDEQFF	TGTGCCAGCACGAGACTAGCGGGAGACGAGCAGTTCTTC
TRBV5-6	TRBD1	.	TRBJ1-2	CASSLDGRQGNNYGYTF	TGTGCCAGCAGCTTGGATGGGCGACAGGGAAATAACTATGGCTACACCTTC
TRBV6-5	TRBD2	few	TRBJ2-1	CASRKTSGRINEQFF	TGTGCCAGCAGGAAGACTAGCGGGAGAATCAATGAGCAGTTCTTC
TRBV7-6	.	.	TRBJ2-1	CASSSDREQFF	TGTGCCAGCAGCTCCGATCGGGAGCAGTTCTTC
TRBV14	.	few	TRBJ2-1	CASSPVPGFSYNEQFF	TGTGCCAGCAGCCCCGTACCGGGGTTCTCCTACAATGAGCAGTTCTTC
TRBV12-2	.	few	TRBJ2-1	CASRSRKVTGNELDNEQFF	TGTGCAAGTCGCTCTCGGAAAGTCACAGGGAATGAGCTGGACAATGAGCAGTTCTTC
TRBV5-4	TRBD1	.	TRBJ2-3	CASSPAGQATDTQYF	TGTGCCAGCAGCCCGGCGGGACAGGCCACAGATACGCAGTATTTT
TRBV27	.	.	TRBJ1-4	CASSPRATNEKLFF	TGTGCCAGCTCGCCCAGGGCAACTAATGAAAAACTGTTTTTT
TRBV30	.	few	TRBJ1-2	CAWSIGGIDGYTF	TGTGCCTGGAGTATCGGGGGGATTGATGGCTACACCTTC
TRBV29-1	TRBD1	.	TRBJ1-3	CSVGGTGPGNTIYF	TGCAGCGTTGGGGGGACAGGCCCTGGAAACACCATATATTTT
TRBV30	TRBD2	few	TRBJ2-7	CAWKTSGSYEQYF	TGTGCCTGGAAGACTAGCGGGAGCTACGAGCAGTACTTC
TRBV5-4	TRBD1	.	TRBJ2-1	CASNSNPGGNEQFF	TGTGCCAGCAACTCAAACCCAGGGGGCAATGAGCAGTTCTTC
TRBV15	.	few	TRBJ2-7	CATSRQGQSYEQYF	TGTGCCACCAGCAGACAGGGGCAATCCTACGAGCAGTACTTC
TRBV5-1	TRBD1	few	TRBJ2-7	CASSLGGQGIYEQYF	TGCGCCAGCAGCTTGGGAGGACAGGGAATCTACGAGCAGTACTTC
TRBV29-1	TRBD2	few	TRBJ2-7	CSVGLLAGDEQYF	TGCAGCGTCGGGTTGCTAGCGGGAGACGAGCAGTACTTC
TRBV19	TRBD1	.	TRBJ2-1	CASSRQGFNEQFF	TGTGCCAGTAGTCGACAGGGCTTTAATGAGCAGTTCTTC